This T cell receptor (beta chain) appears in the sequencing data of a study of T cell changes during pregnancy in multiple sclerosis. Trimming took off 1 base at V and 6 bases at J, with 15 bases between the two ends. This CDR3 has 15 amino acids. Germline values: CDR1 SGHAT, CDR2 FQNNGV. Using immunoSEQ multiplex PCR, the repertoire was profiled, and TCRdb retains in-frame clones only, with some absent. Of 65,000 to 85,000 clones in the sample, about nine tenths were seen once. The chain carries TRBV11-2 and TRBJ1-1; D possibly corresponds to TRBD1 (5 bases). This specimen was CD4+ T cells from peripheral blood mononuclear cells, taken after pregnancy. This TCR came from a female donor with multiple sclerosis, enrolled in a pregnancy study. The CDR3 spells CASSLVSGGKAEAFF. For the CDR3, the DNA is TGTGCCAGCAGCTTAGTTAGTGGGGGGAAGGCTGAAGCTTTCTTT.